The 11 T cell receptor beta chains reported below all come from one sample, sequenced in a study of blood T cell repertoires in COVID-19 (dated by TCRdb to between 2020 and 2021). To prepare the library, the immunoSEQ multiplex PCR assay was applied. In TCRdb, the immuneACCESS table is reduced to in-frame sequences with V and J assigned. These tables do not hold every clone; where another copy was compared, an unresolved V gene accounts for under half, and the others remain unexplained. This sample has 250,000 or so clones in its table, and about 90% of those were observed once. The ten most abundant clones make up 1.5% of the sample. Sequenced sample: peripheral blood. Receptors were obtained from a woman in her thirties or forties who had recovered from COVID-19.

The V gene is TRBV6-5, the J gene TRBJ1-5; 9 bases align to TRBD1. V lost 6 bases, J lost 7 bases, and 7 bases stayed unmatched. The CDR3 covers 14 residues. The V gene's germline CDR1 is MNHEY and CDR2 SVGAGI. The CDR3 is CASSWGQGRQPQHF. The CDR3 coding sequence is TGTGCCAGCAGCTGGGGACAGGGCAGGCAGCCCCAGCATTTT.

The V and J genes are TRBV10-3 and TRBJ2-2, with 12 nucleotides matching TRBD2. This CDR3 comprises 20 residues. Germline CDR1 ENHRY, CDR2 SYGVKD. With V trimmed by 7 bases and J by 0 bases, 15 bases remained unmatched. The CDR3: CAINPGYGTSGPANTGELFF. CDR3 coding DNA: TGTGCCATCAACCCAGGCTATGGGACTAGCGGGCCCGCGAACACCGGGGAGCTGTTTTTT.

This chain uses TRBV9 with TRBJ2-7; TRBD1 matches at 7 bases. Losses at the gene ends were 3 bases for V and 7 bases for J; bases not matched to a gene: 7. Germline CDR1 is SGDLS and CDR2 is YYNGEE. The CDR3 runs to 13 residues. Written as DNA, the CDR3 is TGTGCCAGCAGCGCACGGGACAGTCGGGAGCAGTACTTC. Protein: CASSARDSREQYF.

This clone was recorded a few times. The V and J genes are TRBV5-8 and TRBJ2-6; tentatively, D is TRBD2 (6 bases). V lost 1 base, J lost 0 bases, and 14 bases lay in between. The CDR3 extends over 18 amino acids. Germline V gives CDR1 SGHTS, CDR2 YDEGEE. CDR3 region: CASSLWGGASSGANVLTF. CDR3 coding DNA: TGTGCCAGCAGCTTGTGGGGCGGGGCCTCCTCTGGGGCCAACGTCCTGACTTTC.

The V gene is TRBV5-4, the J gene TRBJ2-7; 9 bases match TRBD1. Trimming at V came to 3 bases and at J to 7 bases, leaving 11 bases not matched to a gene. Germline CDR1 reads SGHNT; CDR2 reads YYREEE (reference sequence). The CDR3 is 15 amino acids. The CDR3 loop is CASSWGGTGIGEQYF. In nucleotides, the CDR3 is TGTGCCAGCAGCTGGGGCGGGACAGGGATCGGGGAGCAGTACTTC.

The rearrangement joins TRBV9 to TRBJ2-5, with 8 bases aligning to TRBD2. The CDR3 is 13 residues long. J gave up 3 bases and V 3 bases, and 1 base lay outside the gene matches. CDR1 SGDLS and CDR2 YYNGEE come from the germline V gene. Written as DNA, the CDR3 is TGTGCCAGCAGCGGGCGGGGGGAAGAGACCCAGTACTTC. Translating it yields CASSGRGEETQYF. The whole variable domain, filled in from reference TRBV9 and TRBJ2-5, reads DSGVTQTPKHLITATGQRVTLRCSPRSGDLSVYWYQQSLDQGLQFLIQYYNGEERAKGNILERFSAQQFPDLHSELNLSSLELGDSALYFCASSGRGEETQYFGPGTRLLVL.

The gene calls are TRBV18 and TRBJ2-5, with D possibly TRBD1 on 5 matching bases. Germline values: CDR1 KGHSH, CDR2 LQKENI. There are 15 residues in the CDR3. The V end was cut by 3 bases, the J end by 1 base, with 12 bases between. CDR3 protein: CASSPPGSGQETQYF. CDR3 coding DNA: TGTGCCAGCTCACCCCCAGGGTCGGGCCAAGAGACCCAGTACTTC.

The V and J genes are TRBV7-9 and TRBJ1-2; no reliable D call. Germline values: CDR1 SEHNR, CDR2 FQNEAQ (reference sequence). The length of the CDR3 is 13 residues. The V and J ends lost 5 bases and 0 bases respectively, with 7 bases between them. The CDR3 loop is CASSPRANYGYTF. The CDR3 DNA reads as TGTGCCAGCAGCCCGAGGGCTAACTATGGCTACACCTTC.

This clone occurred once. The V gene is TRBV4-3, the J gene TRBJ2-3, with TRBD2 identical over 8 bases. Germline assignment: CDR1 LGHNA and CDR2 YSLEER. V lost 1 base, J lost 0 bases, and 6 bases stayed unmatched. CDR3 length equals 17 residues. CDR3 sequence (DNA): TGCGCCAGCAGCCAAGCCTCGGCTAGCGGGAGCACAGATACGCAGTATTTT. It yields the protein CASSQASASGSTDTQYF.

The chain employs TRBV5-1 and TRBJ2-1; the match to TRBD1 covers 8 bases. V gave up 9 bases and J gave up 2 bases; unmatched junction bases: 7. Germline CDR1 SGHRS, CDR2 YFSETQ. The CDR3 totals 14 residues. The CDR3 reads CATRVTGAYNEQFF. The CDR3 nucleotides are TGCGCCACCAGAGTGACAGGGGCCTACAATGAGCAGTTCTTC.

J is TRBJ2-7 and V is TRBV5-1; TRBD1 might be the D (6 bases). Germline values: CDR1 SGHRS, CDR2 YFSETQ. Trimming took 5 bases from V and 3 from J, leaving 18 bases between them. The CDR3 spans 15 residues. The CDR3 here is CASRVGASNNYEQYF. The DNA for the CDR3 is TGCGCCAGCAGGGTGGGGGCCAGTAACAACTACGAGCAGTACTTC.